One sample yielded the 32 T cell receptor beta chains listed below, sequenced in a study of T cells after posttransplantation cyclophosphamide. Clones were sequenced by immunoSEQ multiplex PCR, and TCRdb holds only the in-frame ones, with some missing. The table has 14,000 or so clones, 76% seen once. Sample: memory CD4+ T cells sorted from PBMCs. Source of these receptors: a man in his fifties or sixties.

This chain uses TRBV5-1 with TRBJ1-1; the D is unclear. The CDR3 extends over 13 amino acids. Germline CDR1 reads SGHRS; CDR2 reads YFSETQ. V dropped 0 bases and J dropped 7 bases, with 10 bases sitting between them. CDR3: CASSLGGDFEAFF. In DNA, the CDR3 is TGCGCCAGCAGCTTGGGCGGGGATTTTGAAGCTTTCTTT.

The V call is TRBV5-5, the J call TRBJ1-3, with D possibly matching TRBD1 (5 bases). Germline assignment: CDR1 SGHKS and CDR2 YYEKEE (reference sequence). The CDR3 extends over 16 amino acids. Trimming removed 1 base from V and 0 bases from J, with 11 bases in between. The CDR3 sequence: CASSLTGSNSGNTIYF. In DNA, the CDR3 is TGTGCCAGCAGCTTGACAGGTTCCAACTCTGGAAACACCATATATTTT.

The chain joins TRBV19 to TRBJ2-1; no clear D gene. CDR3 length equals 13 residues. Deletions cut 6 bases from V and 7 bases from J, with 13 bases between. Per germline, CDR1 LNHDA and CDR2 SQIVND (reference sequence). In nucleotides, the CDR3 is TGTGCCAGTAGCGTCAGTAGAGGAAATGAGCAGTTCTTC. Translated: CASSVSRGNEQFF.

This chain connects TRBV28 to TRBJ2-5; 10 bases are shared with TRBD2. Germline CDR1 MDHEN, CDR2 SYDVKM. V was pared by 8 bases and J by 6 bases, with 9 bases of the junction left unmatched. CDR3 length: 14 residues. The CDR3 nucleotides read TGTGCCAGCGGTAATCCAGCGGGGGGGAAGACCCAGTACTTC. Translation: CASGNPAGGKTQYF. Full variable domain (outside the CDR3, taken from reference TRBV28 and TRBJ2-5): DVKVTQSSRYLVKRTGEKVFLECVQDMDHENMFWYRQDPGLGLRLIYFSYDVKMKEKGDIPEGYSVSREKKERFSLILESASTNQTSMYLCASGNPAGGKTQYFGPGTRLLVL.

This clone was observed a handful of times. The rearrangement joins TRBV6-1 to TRBJ1-5; D is undetermined. The CDR3 runs 15 residues. The germline V gene encodes CDR1 MNHNS and CDR2 SASEGT. Trimming stripped 7 bases from V and 1 base from J, with 14 bases between. Here the CDR3 DNA reads TGTGCCAGCAAAGCGGGCGGGCGGAGCAATCAGCCCCAGCATTTT. It translates to CASKAGGRSNQPQHF.

V and J are TRBV7-2 and TRBJ2-1, with D perhaps TRBD2 (6 bases). CDR1 SGHTA and CDR2 FQGNSA come from the germline V gene. The ends were cut back, 5 bases at V and 5 bases at J, with 13 bases in the middle. This CDR3 has 14 residues. CDR3 DNA sequence: TGTGCCAGCAGCCCCCAGTGGGGGGACAATGAGCAGTTCTTC. Residues: CASSPQWGDNEQFF.

The rearrangement uses TRBV7-3 and TRBJ2-5; TRBD1 is a possible D gene (5 bases). The V gene lost 3 bases and the J gene lost 6 bases, with 11 bases spanning the gap. This CDR3 contains 13 residues. Germline loops: CDR1 SGHTA, CDR2 FQGTGA. The CDR3 protein is CASSFKGSKTQYF. The CDR3 region has the DNA TGTGCCAGCAGCTTCAAGGGGTCAAAGACCCAGTACTTC.

The gene calls are TRBV5-1 and TRBJ1-1, with D unclear. Trimming shortened V by 5 bases and J by 0 bases, and 14 bases separated the two germline ends. Germline-derived CDR1 and CDR2 are SGHRS and YFSETQ. The length of the CDR3 is 15 residues. The CDR3 spells CASSKITGMNTEAFF. The CDR3 DNA is TGCGCCAGCAGTAAGATTACGGGAATGAACACTGAAGCTTTCTTT.

J is TRBJ1-5 and V is TRBV18; D not resolved. Per germline, CDR1 KGHSH and CDR2 LQKENI. The CDR3 is 16 amino acids. The V and J ends lost 2 bases and 7 bases respectively, with 18 bases between them. The CDR3 sequence is CASSPGLVGPRQPQHF. In nucleotides, the CDR3 is TGTGCCAGCTCACCAGGTTTAGTGGGCCCCAGACAGCCCCAGCATTTT.

J is TRBJ2-7 and V is TRBV5-4; 9 nucleotides match TRBD2. V lost 3 bases to trimming and J lost 7 bases; unmatched junction nucleotides: 11. CDR1 and CDR2 from the germline V gene are SGHNT and YYREEE (reference sequence). This CDR3 has 15 residues. CDR3 in amino acids: CASSYPLAGSGEQYF. The CDR3 DNA reads TGTGCCAGCAGCTACCCACTAGCGGGTTCGGGGGAGCAGTACTTC.

The J gene is TRBJ1-5, the V gene TRBV19, with no clear D. CDR1 LNHDA and CDR2 SQIVND come from the germline V gene (reference sequence). The CDR3 has 13 residues. V lost 3 bases to trimming and J lost 7 bases, with 10 bases between them. Here the CDR3 DNA reads TGTGCCAGTAGTATTAGTGGAGAACAGCCCCAGCATTTT. Translated, it gives CASSISGEQPQHF.

The sample holds one count of this clone. V is TRBV7-9 and J is TRBJ1-6; D is undetermined. The CDR3 has 13 amino acids. Deletions cut 2 bases from V and 9 bases from J, with 8 bases between. Germline CDR1 SEHNR, CDR2 FQNEAQ (reference sequence). The CDR3 loop reads CASSLLHSSPLHF. For the CDR3, the DNA is TGTGCCAGCAGCTTACTTCACAGTTCACCCCTCCACTTT.

The chain joins TRBV11-1 to TRBJ2-6; no firm D call. Trimming removed 3 bases at V and 0 bases at J, with 12 bases between. This CDR3 has 17 residues. Germline V gene lookup returns CDR1 SGHAT and CDR2 FQDESV (reference sequence). The CDR3 is CASSFSTYLSGANVLTF. The CDR3 DNA follows: TGTGCCAGCAGCTTCTCAACCTACCTCTCTGGGGCCAACGTCCTGACTTTC.

The rearrangement links TRBV10-3 to TRBJ2-3, with D possibly TRBD2 on 7 matching bases. The CDR3 totals 15 residues. V lost 4 bases, J lost 1 base, and 12 bases lay in between. The germline V gene has CDR1 ENHRY and CDR2 SYGVKD. CDR3 sequence: CAISVGRGGTDTQYF. The CDR3 nucleotides are TGTGCCATCAGTGTTGGGAGGGGGGGCACAGATACGCAGTATTTT.

This chain uses TRBV10-3 with TRBJ2-5; 8 positions match TRBD1. Trimming took 4 bases from V and 4 from J; bases not matched to a gene: 5. This CDR3 comprises 14 residues. Per the germline V gene, CDR1 is ENHRY and CDR2 is SYGVKD. The CDR3 is CAISVDRAGETQYF. The CDR3 DNA reads TGTGCCATCAGTGTGGACAGGGCAGGAGAGACCCAGTACTTC.

This sequence joins TRBV10-3 and TRBJ2-7; D is perhaps TRBD2 (6 bases). Germline V gene sequence: CDR1 ENHRY, CDR2 SYGVKD. This CDR3 comprises 11 residues. Trimming left V 6 bases short and J 4 bases short, with 7 bases between. The CDR3 sequence: CAIRGGYEQYF. CDR3 DNA sequence: TGTGCCATCAGAGGAGGGTACGAGCAGTACTTC.

J is TRBJ2-5 and V is TRBV30; unclear D gene. Germline V gene sequence: CDR1 GTSNPN, CDR2 SVGIG (reference sequence). The CDR3 is 12 amino acids. Trimming cost V 2 bases and J 3 bases, with 7 bases left between them. The CDR3 nucleotides are TGTGCCTGGAGTACCTCAGAAGAGACCCAGTACTTC. Translating it yields CAWSTSEETQYF.

This clone showed up just a few times. This chain joins TRBV30 and TRBJ1-2; D is perhaps TRBD1 (5 bases). V lost 3 bases and J lost 6, with 11 bases in between. This CDR3 comprises 12 residues. The V gene's germline CDR1 is GTSNPN and CDR2 SVGIG (reference sequence). The CDR3 here is CAWSKLRDGYTF. CDR3 DNA: TGTGCCTGGAGCAAGCTCAGGGATGGCTACACCTTC.

The V gene is TRBV28, the J gene TRBJ2-5; D may be TRBD1 (5 bases). The CDR3 extends over 12 amino acids. Trimming pared 5 bases from V and 6 bases from J, leaving 10 bases between. Per germline, CDR1 MDHEN and CDR2 SYDVKM. CDR3 sequence reads: CASSLQGQTQYF. CDR3 in DNA: TGTGCCAGCAGTCTGCAGGGCCAGACCCAGTACTTC.

The chain employs TRBV10-3 and TRBJ2-7, with 11 bases identical to TRBD1. With V trimmed by 5 bases and J by 9 bases, 15 bases remained unmatched. The germline V gene has CDR1 ENHRY and CDR2 SYGVKD. The CDR3 sequence is 16 residues long. As DNA, the CDR3 is TGTGCCATCAGTCCGACATCGATTAGGACAGGGGGCGGGCAGTACTTC. Protein: CAISPTSIRTGGGQYF.

The V call is TRBV18, the J call TRBJ2-2, with TRBD1 identical over 7 bases. V trimming: 3 bases; J trimming: 2 bases; junction bases outside the gene matches: 6. The germline V gene encodes CDR1 KGHSH and CDR2 LQKENI. The CDR3 is 16 amino acids. DNA for the CDR3: TGTGCCAGCTCACCCGACAGGGCGACTAACACCGGGGAGCTGTTTTTT. It specifies CASSPDRATNTGELFF.

The V and J genes are TRBV5-1 and TRBJ2-5; possibly TRBD1 for D (6 bases). The closer fit of TRBJ2-7 to the DNA end suggests the J call may be wrong. Germline CDR1 is SGHRS and CDR2 is YFSETQ. This CDR3 is 14 amino acids long. The CDR3 sequence is CASRGGVSGGEQYF. DNA of the CDR3: TGCGCCAGCAGAGGGGGAGTCTCTGGGGGCGAGCAGTACTTC.

V usage is TRBV5-1 and J usage is TRBJ2-6; D is uncertain. Between the trimmed V and J ends, which lost 4 bases and 0 bases, there was a span of 11 bases. The CDR3 runs to 16 residues. Germline V CDR1 and CDR2: SGHRS, YFSETQ. Here the CDR3 reads CASSLSGNSGANVLTF. CDR3 bases: TGCGCCAGCAGCCTATCAGGAAACTCTGGGGCCAACGTCCTGACTTTC. The full variable domain, in which reference TRBV5-1 and TRBJ2-6 provide the parts outside the CDR3, is KAGVTQTPRYLIKTRGQQVTLSCSPISGHRSVSWYQQTPGQGLQFLFEYFSETQRNKGNFPGRFSGRQFSNSRSEMNVSTLELGDSALYLCASSLSGNSGANVLTFGAGSRLTVL.

The CDR3 reads CASSLVSGANQPQHF. The CDR3, as DNA: TGTGCCAGCAGTTTAGTGAGCGGAGCGAATCAGCCCCAGCATTTT. The chain carries TRBV27 and TRBJ1-5, with no clear D. The germline V gene encodes CDR1 MNHEY and CDR2 SMNVEV (reference sequence). The germline V and J ends were trimmed by 2 bases and 4 bases, with 12 bases remaining between them. The CDR3 extends over 15 amino acids.

This clone was seen only a few times. The chain carries TRBV7-2 and TRBJ1-2; tentative D call: TRBD1 (6 bases). V was shortened by 5 bases and J by 4 bases, with 14 bases between the two germline ends. CDR3 size: 14 residues. CDR1 and CDR2 (germline): SGHTA, FQGNSA. The CDR3 here is CASSRDTGSYGYTF. In DNA, the CDR3 is TGTGCCAGCAGCCGCGATACAGGGAGCTATGGCTACACCTTC. Full variable domain (outside the CDR3, taken from reference TRBV7-2 and TRBJ1-2): GAGVSQSPSNKVTEKGKDVELRCDPISGHTALYWYRQSLGQGLEFLIYFQGNSAPDKSGLPSDRFSAERTGGSVSTLTIQRTQQEDSAVYLCASSRDTGSYGYTFGSGTRLTVV.

The rearrangement uses TRBV5-1 and TRBJ2-1, with a tentative D call TRBD2 (5 bases). The V end was cut by 8 bases, the J end by 1 base, with 10 bases between. Per germline, CDR1 SGHRS and CDR2 YFSETQ. The CDR3 contains 13 residues. This chain's CDR3 is CASTRDSYNEQFF. The CDR3 nucleotides are TGCGCCAGTACCCGGGATTCCTACAATGAGCAGTTCTTC.

This CDR3 is CASSYKSDTQYF. Here the CDR3 DNA reads TGTGCCAGCAGCTACAAGTCAGATACGCAGTATTTT. The chain links TRBV7-3 to TRBJ2-3; D call uncertain. Germline CDR1 reads SGHTA; CDR2 reads FQGTGA. V lost 4 bases and J lost 4, with 6 bases in between. The CDR3 is 12 residues long.

This chain connects TRBV7-9 to TRBJ1-1; D is uncertain. The germline V gene has CDR1 SEHNR and CDR2 FQNEAQ (reference sequence). V was cut by 3 bases and J by 3 bases, with 5 bases left in between. CDR3 length: 12 residues. CDR3 DNA: TGTGCCAGCAGCTTTTCCGACACTGAAGCTTTCTTT. Its protein product is CASSFSDTEAFF.

There are a few counts of this clone. This sequence joins TRBV4-2 and TRBJ1-2, with TRBD1 identical over 11 bases. CDR3 length equals 16 residues. CDR1 is LGHNA, CDR2 YNFKEQ, per germline. The V and J ends lost 0 bases and 8 bases, in that order; junction bases with no gene match: 8. This CDR3 reads CASSQDFGQGASGYTF. The CDR3 region has the DNA TGTGCCAGCAGCCAAGATTTTGGACAGGGGGCATCGGGCTACACCTTC.

The chain couples TRBV9 to TRBJ1-2; TRBD1 matches 8 bases. J lost 8 bases, V lost 2 bases, and 8 bases had no gene match. CDR1 is SGDLS and CDR2 is YYNGEE in the germline V gene. This CDR3 is built from 14 residues. CDR3 nucleotides: TGTGCCAGCAGCGTTGGTCAGGGGGCAGAAGGCTACACCTTC. Translation: CASSVGQGAEGYTF. Supplemented by reference TRBV9 and TRBJ1-2, the full variable domain reads DSGVTQTPKHLITATGQRVTLRCSPRSGDLSVYWYQQSLDQGLQFLIQYYNGEERAKGNILERFSAQQFPDLHSELNLSSLELGDSALYFCASSVGQGAEGYTFGSGTRLTVV.

This chain connects TRBV5-8 to TRBJ2-1; 9 bases are shared with TRBD2. Losses at the gene ends were 4 bases for V and 8 bases for J; bases not matched to a gene: 7. This CDR3 is built from 14 residues. Germline-derived CDR1 and CDR2 are SGHTS and YDEGEE. Written as DNA, the CDR3 is TGTGCCAGCAGCCCGGCTAGCGGGGCCTATGAGCAGTTCTTC. Its protein is CASSPASGAYEQFF.

The chain couples TRBV14 to TRBJ1-1; 7 nucleotides line up with TRBD1. The V and J ends lost 4 bases and 5 bases, in that order; junction bases with no gene match: 10. There are 15 residues in the CDR3. The germline V gene encodes CDR1 SGHDN and CDR2 FVKESK. CDR3 in amino acids: CASSLRRGQETEAFF. In nucleotides, the CDR3 is TGTGCCAGCAGCCTCCGACGTGGACAGGAGACTGAAGCTTTCTTT.